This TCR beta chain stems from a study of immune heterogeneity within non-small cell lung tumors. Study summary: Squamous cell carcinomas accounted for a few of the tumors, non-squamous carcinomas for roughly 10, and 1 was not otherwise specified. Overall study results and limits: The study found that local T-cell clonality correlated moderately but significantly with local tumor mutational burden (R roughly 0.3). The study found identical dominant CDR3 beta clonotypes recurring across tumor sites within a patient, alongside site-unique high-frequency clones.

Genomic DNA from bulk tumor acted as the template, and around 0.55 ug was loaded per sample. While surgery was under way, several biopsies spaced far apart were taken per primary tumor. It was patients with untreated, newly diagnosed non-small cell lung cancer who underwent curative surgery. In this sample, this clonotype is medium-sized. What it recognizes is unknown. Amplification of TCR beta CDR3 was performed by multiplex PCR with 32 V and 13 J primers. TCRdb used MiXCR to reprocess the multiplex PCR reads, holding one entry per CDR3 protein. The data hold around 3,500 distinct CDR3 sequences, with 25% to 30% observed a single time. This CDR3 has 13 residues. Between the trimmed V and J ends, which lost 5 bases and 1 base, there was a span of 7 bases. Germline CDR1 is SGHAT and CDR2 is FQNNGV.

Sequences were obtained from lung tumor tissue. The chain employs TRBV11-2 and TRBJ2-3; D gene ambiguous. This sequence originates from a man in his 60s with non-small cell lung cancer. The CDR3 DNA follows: TGTGCCAGCAGCCCCCAGGGCACAGATACGCAGTATTTT. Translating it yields CASSPQGTDTQYF.